This TCR beta chain was recovered during a study of blood T cell repertoires in COVID-19. Across the whole study: Samples came from the United States, Italy and Spain, spanning acute and convalescent COVID-19.

CDR1 MNHEY and CDR2 SVGAGI come from the germline V gene. Trimming cost V 2 bases and J 7 bases; bases outside gene matches: 7. This CDR3 is 16 amino acids long. This clone was counted ten times or more. The repertoire was sequenced with immunoSEQ multiplex PCR; TCRdb's copy has only in-frame clones and lacks some. The repertoire includes some 130,000 clones, roughly 80% of them detected once, and approximately 11% sits in the top ten. The receptor comes from a man aged 55 to 70 who had recovered from COVID-19. The chain carries TRBV6-5 and TRBJ2-1; 11 bases match TRBD2. The specimen was peripheral blood. DNA of the CDR3: TGTGCCAGCAGTTACACATTAGCGGGGGGGCCTAATGAGCAGTTCTTC. Its protein is CASSYTLAGGPNEQFF.